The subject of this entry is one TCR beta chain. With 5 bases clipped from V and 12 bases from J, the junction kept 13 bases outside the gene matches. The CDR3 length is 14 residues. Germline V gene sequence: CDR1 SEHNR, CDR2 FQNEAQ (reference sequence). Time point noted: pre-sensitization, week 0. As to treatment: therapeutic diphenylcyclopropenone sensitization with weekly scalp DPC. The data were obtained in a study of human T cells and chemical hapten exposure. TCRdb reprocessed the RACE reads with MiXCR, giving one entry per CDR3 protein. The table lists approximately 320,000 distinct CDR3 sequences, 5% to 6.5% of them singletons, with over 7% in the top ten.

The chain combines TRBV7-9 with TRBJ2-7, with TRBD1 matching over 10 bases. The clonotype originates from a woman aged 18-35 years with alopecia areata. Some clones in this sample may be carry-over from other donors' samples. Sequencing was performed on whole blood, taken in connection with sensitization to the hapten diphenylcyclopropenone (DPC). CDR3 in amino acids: CASSLTGTGESPYF. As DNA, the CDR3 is TGTGCCAGCAGCCTAACCGGGACAGGGGAATCGCCGTACTTC.